What follows are 6 T cell receptor beta chains derived from one specimen sequenced in a study of vaccination and CD4 T cells after COVID-19. Treatment meaning: approximately nine-day PBMC culture with coronavirus spike peptide pools or control peptides (ViraFEST assay). CD4+ T-cell collection from the unexposed donor predated the COVID-19 pandemic (2011-2018). For these TCRs, the target antigens are not known. Sequencing of cultured CD4+ T cell DNA used the Oncomine TCR Beta short-read assay. Each CDR3 protein gets one entry after TCRdb re-called the PCR reads with MiXCR. The sample holds some 9,100 distinct CDR3 sequences; 48% are singletons and the top ten take about 18%. The sample comprised CD4+ T cells from blood, cultured in vitro. The receptor source for this set is a human donor in good health.

V is TRBV10-3 and J is TRBJ2-3; D call uncertain. The CDR3 is made up of 13 amino acids. The germline V and J ends were trimmed by 6 bases and 1 base, with 8 bases remaining between them. Germline assignment: CDR1 ENHRY and CDR2 SYGVKD. The CDR3 spells CAISKDGTDTQYF. CDR3 nucleotide sequence: TGTGCCATCAGCAAGGATGGCACAGATACGCAGTATTTT.

This chain uses TRBV30 with TRBJ2-3; D is unclear. Germline V CDR1 and CDR2: GTSNPN, SVGIG (reference sequence). The CDR3 consists of 15 residues. The V end was cut by 3 bases, the J end by 3 bases, with 16 bases between. CDR3 amino acids: CAWSAPRVGTDTQYF. The CDR3, as DNA: TGTGCCTGGAGCGCCCCTAGGGTTGGGACAGATACGCAGTATTTT.

This clonotype was seen more than once but under ten times. The CDR3 protein is CAWIDTGTAFF. CDR3 coding DNA: TGTGCCTGGATTGATACCGGGACAGCTTTCTTT. The rearrangement links TRBV30 to TRBJ1-1; possibly TRBD1 for D (5 bases). This CDR3 contains 11 residues. Trimming shortened V by 4 bases and J by 10 bases, and 13 bases separated the two germline ends. CDR1 is GTSNPN, CDR2 SVGIG, per germline (reference sequence).

The chain employs TRBV5-4 and TRBJ1-5; D is unresolved. The CDR3 runs 14 residues. Germline V gene data show CDR1 as SGHNT and CDR2 as YYREEE (reference sequence). The ends were cut back, 4 bases at V and 7 bases at J, with 15 bases in the middle. In DNA, the CDR3 is TGTGCCAGCAGCCCAGACCCGGGAGACCAGCCCCAGCATTTT. It is translated as CASSPDPGDQPQHF.

The gene calls are TRBV10-3 and TRBJ2-3; TRBD1 aligns across 7 bases. Germline CDR1 and CDR2: ENHRY and SYGVKD. The CDR3 sequence is 14 residues long. The V and J ends lost 7 bases and 2 bases, in that order; junction bases with no gene match: 6. CDR3 DNA: TGTGCCATCAAGGGGGCTTTCAACACAGATACGCAGTATTTT. Translating gives CAIKGAFNTDTQYF.

The chain is built from TRBV4-3 and TRBJ1-1, with D unresolved. The germline gives CDR1 LGHNA, CDR2 YSLEER. Deletions cut 0 bases from V and 4 bases from J, with 12 bases between. CDR3 length: 15 amino acids. The CDR3 spells CASSQDFNRPTEAFF. The DNA of the CDR3 is TGCGCCAGCAGCCAAGATTTTAACAGACCCACTGAAGCTTTCTTT.